This is a list of T cell receptor beta chains from one sample in a study of response to subunit inactivated influenza vaccine. TCRdb analysed the RT-PCR reads with MiXCR anew, one entry per CDR3 protein. The sample carries more than 450,000 distinct CDR3 sequences, over 9% recorded once. These data were also filed under a second study, of T cells expressing NK-cell markers.

This specimen consisted of PBMCs from blood, obtained on the day of vaccination. All receptors come from a man in his fifties who received an inactivated influenza vaccine. Both conserved end residues are part of each CDR3. The order of the fields is clone size, J gene, D gene, V gene, CDR3 protein, CDR3 DNA. A D gene is named only where the DNA matches it firmly. Expanded clones are given a class, and other clones once, few, many or no size at all.

abundance: .
j_gene: TRBJ2-7
d_gene: .
v_gene: TRBV6-5
CDR3aa: CASSWTGNSYEQYF
CDR3nt: TGTGCCAGCAGTTGGACCGGGAACTCCTACGAGCAGTACTTC

abundance: few
j_gene: TRBJ1-4
d_gene: .
v_gene: TRBV21-1
CDR3aa: CASSKGGPYEKLFF
CDR3nt: TGTGCCAGCAGCAAAGGGGGACCCTATGAAAAACTGTTTTTT

abundance: .
j_gene: TRBJ2-3
d_gene: .
v_gene: TRBV3-1
CDR3aa: CASSPPNVDTQYF
CDR3nt: TGTGCCAGCAGCCCCCCTAACGTAGATACGCAGTATTTT

abundance: few
j_gene: TRBJ1-6
d_gene: .
v_gene: TRBV6-2/TRBV6-3
CDR3aa: CASSYRDPSPLHF
CDR3nt: TGTGCCAGCAGTTACAGAGACCCCTCACCCCTCCACTTT

abundance: .
j_gene: TRBJ2-3
d_gene: TRBD1
v_gene: TRBV20-1
CDR3aa: CSAPRQGRSTDTQYF
CDR3nt: TGCAGTGCCCCACGACAGGGTAGGAGCACAGATACGCAGTATTTT

abundance: few
j_gene: TRBJ1-2
d_gene: .
v_gene: TRBV3-1
CDR3aa: CASSQRVFGTSGYTF
CDR3nt: TGTGCCAGCAGCCAGCGCGTCTTCGGGACATCCGGCTACACCTTC

abundance: few
j_gene: TRBJ2-7
d_gene: .
v_gene: TRBV5-6
CDR3aa: CASSLAPDSHNF
CDR3nt: TGTGCCAGCAGCTTGGCCCCGGACAGTCATAACTTC

abundance: few
j_gene: TRBJ2-7
d_gene: .
v_gene: TRBV3-1
CDR3aa: CASSQRKSVGGSYEQYF
CDR3nt: TGTGCCAGCAGCCAACGGAAGTCGGTCGGCGGCTCCTACGAGCAGTACTTC

abundance: few
j_gene: TRBJ2-2
d_gene: .
v_gene: TRBV2
CDR3aa: CASSEASGKGELFF
CDR3nt: TGTGCCAGCAGTGAAGCGTCAGGGAAGGGGGAGCTGTTTTTT

abundance: few
j_gene: TRBJ2-3
d_gene: .
v_gene: TRBV29-1
CDR3aa: CSVEVYPDTQYF
CDR3nt: TGCAGCGTTGAAGTATATCCCGATACGCAGTATTTT

abundance: .
j_gene: TRBJ2-7
d_gene: TRBD1
v_gene: TRBV13
CDR3aa: CASSLGVRTGGYEQYF
CDR3nt: TGTGCCAGCAGCTTAGGGGTTCGAACAGGGGGCTACGAGCAGTACTTC

abundance: .
j_gene: TRBJ2-5
d_gene: TRBD1
v_gene: TRBV28
CDR3aa: CASSSIPGQGFEETQYF
CDR3nt: TGTGCCAGCAGTTCGATCCCGGGACAGGGTTTCGAAGAGACCCAGTACTTC

abundance: few
j_gene: TRBJ2-3
d_gene: .
v_gene: TRBV28
CDR3aa: CASSTYRDSAGPDTQYF
CDR3nt: TGTGCCAGCAGTACATACCGGGACTCGGCGGGCCCAGATACGCAGTATTTT

abundance: few
j_gene: TRBJ2-3
d_gene: .
v_gene: TRBV7-2
CDR3aa: CASSPTKTDTQYF
CDR3nt: TGTGCCAGCAGTCCTACTAAGACAGATACGCAGTATTTT

abundance: few
j_gene: TRBJ2-2
d_gene: .
v_gene: TRBV24-1
CDR3aa: CATSDPRLNTGELFF
CDR3nt: TGTGCCACCAGTGATCCCCGACTGAACACCGGGGAGCTGTTTTTT

abundance: .
j_gene: TRBJ2-3
d_gene: TRBD1
v_gene: TRBV12-3/TRBV12-4
CDR3aa: CASSKGQGVSTDTQYF
CDR3nt: TGTGCCAGCAGCAAAGGACAGGGGGTAAGCACAGATACGCAGTATTTT

abundance: many
j_gene: TRBJ2-2
d_gene: .
v_gene: TRBV11-1
CDR3aa: CASSPPRGRTSNTGELFF
CDR3nt: TGTGCCAGCAGCCCACCTCGGGGCAGGACCTCGAACACCGGGGAGCTGTTTTTT

abundance: .
j_gene: TRBJ2-7
d_gene: TRBD2
v_gene: TRBV20-1
CDR3aa: CSAIREVYEQYF
CDR3nt: TGCAGTGCTATCCGGGAGGTCTACGAGCAGTACTTC

abundance: .
j_gene: TRBJ2-7
d_gene: .
v_gene: TRBV5-1
CDR3aa: CASSHTGWSYEQYF
CDR3nt: TGCGCCAGCAGCCATACAGGTTGGTCCTACGAGCAGTACTTC

abundance: few
j_gene: TRBJ2-5
d_gene: .
v_gene: TRBV29-1
CDR3aa: CSVTQGGFQETQYF
CDR3nt: TGCAGCGTTACACAGGGGGGGTTCCAAGAGACCCAGTACTTC

abundance: few
j_gene: TRBJ2-3
d_gene: TRBD2
v_gene: TRBV6-1
CDR3aa: CASSLQAGISTDTQYF
CDR3nt: TGTGCCAGCAGCTTGCAAGCGGGGATTAGCACAGATACGCAGTATTTT

abundance: few
j_gene: TRBJ2-3
d_gene: TRBD2
v_gene: TRBV28
CDR3aa: CASSLRPGRGSGADTQYF
CDR3nt: TGTGCCAGCAGTTTACGTCCAGGGAGGGGTTCGGGCGCAGATACGCAGTATTTT

abundance: few
j_gene: TRBJ2-5
d_gene: TRBD2
v_gene: TRBV7-2
CDR3aa: CASSRRLAGKYQETQYF
CDR3nt: TGTGCCAGCAGCCGAAGACTAGCGGGAAAGTACCAAGAGACCCAGTACTTC

abundance: few
j_gene: TRBJ2-3
d_gene: .
v_gene: TRBV24-1
CDR3aa: CATSDSGRGTDTQYF
CDR3nt: TGTGCCACCAGTGATTCGGGCAGGGGTACAGATACGCAGTATTTT

abundance: .
j_gene: TRBJ2-7
d_gene: .
v_gene: TRBV29-1
CDR3aa: CSARTTVSYEQYF
CDR3nt: TGCAGCGCACGGACGACTGTCTCCTACGAGCAGTACTTC

abundance: .
j_gene: TRBJ2-1
d_gene: TRBD2
v_gene: TRBV20-1
CDR3aa: CSATTGLAGNEQFF
CDR3nt: TGCAGTGCTACCACGGGACTAGCGGGAAATGAGCAGTTCTTC

abundance: .
j_gene: TRBJ2-7
d_gene: .
v_gene: TRBV29-1
CDR3aa: CSVIRGAYEQYF
CDR3nt: TGCAGCGTTATCAGGGGGGCCTACGAGCAGTACTTC

abundance: .
j_gene: TRBJ2-2
d_gene: TRBD2
v_gene: TRBV6-5
CDR3aa: CAISYRPKTSGRNTGELFF
CDR3nt: TGTGCCATCAGTTACCGCCCTAAGACTAGCGGGAGGAACACCGGGGAGCTGTTTTTT

abundance: .
j_gene: TRBJ2-4
d_gene: TRBD1
v_gene: TRBV6-2/TRBV6-3
CDR3aa: CASSYPTTGTAQNIQYF
CDR3nt: TGTGCCAGCAGTTACCCGACTACCGGGACAGCACAAAACATTCAGTACTTC

abundance: few
j_gene: TRBJ2-5
d_gene: .
v_gene: TRBV4-3
CDR3aa: CASSQDRGLQETQYF
CDR3nt: TGCGCCAGCAGCCAAGATAGGGGCCTTCAAGAGACCCAGTACTTC

abundance: many
j_gene: TRBJ1-4
d_gene: TRBD1
v_gene: TRBV25-1
CDR3aa: CASSDRVSTNEKLFF
CDR3nt: TGTGCCAGCAGCGACAGGGTTTCGACTAATGAAAAACTGTTTTTT

abundance: .
j_gene: TRBJ1-1
d_gene: .
v_gene: TRBV18
CDR3aa: CASSPRQSMNTEAFF
CDR3nt: TGTGCCAGCTCACCAAGACAGAGTATGAACACTGAAGCTTTCTTT

abundance: few
j_gene: TRBJ2-3
d_gene: TRBD2
v_gene: TRBV2
CDR3aa: CASSLQSGRSDTQYF
CDR3nt: TGTGCCAGCAGTCTCCAGAGCGGGAGGTCAGATACGCAGTATTTT

abundance: .
j_gene: TRBJ2-5
d_gene: TRBD2
v_gene: TRBV6-2/TRBV6-3
CDR3aa: CASRPTGTRLLETQYF
CDR3nt: TGTGCCAGCAGACCCACCGGGACTAGGCTTTTAGAGACCCAGTACTTC

abundance: .
j_gene: TRBJ2-4
d_gene: TRBD2
v_gene: TRBV5-5
CDR3aa: CASSLASGGAKNIQYF
CDR3nt: TGTGCCAGCAGCCTAGCTAGCGGTGGGGCCAAAAACATTCAGTACTTC

abundance: few
j_gene: TRBJ1-5
d_gene: .
v_gene: TRBV7-9
CDR3aa: CASSLGVGRVDQPQHF
CDR3nt: TGTGCCAGCAGCTTAGGAGTTGGCAGGGTGGATCAGCCCCAGCATTTT

abundance: many
j_gene: TRBJ2-5
d_gene: TRBD1
v_gene: TRBV12-3/TRBV12-4
CDR3aa: CASSPLGQGKETQYF
CDR3nt: TGTGCCAGCAGCCCCTTAGGACAGGGGAAAGAGACCCAGTACTTC

abundance: many
j_gene: TRBJ2-7
d_gene: .
v_gene: TRBV28
CDR3aa: CASSPGRSSYEQYF
CDR3nt: TGTGCCAGCAGTCCAGGCCGGAGCTCCTACGAGCAGTACTTC

abundance: .
j_gene: TRBJ2-3
d_gene: .
v_gene: TRBV11-2
CDR3aa: CATHGRLTDTQYF
CDR3nt: TGTGCCACCCATGGGCGACTAACAGATACGCAGTATTTT

abundance: .
j_gene: TRBJ2-1
d_gene: TRBD2
v_gene: TRBV4-1
CDR3aa: CASSQEVASGSKNEQFF
CDR3nt: TGCGCCAGCAGCCAAGAGGTGGCTAGCGGGAGTAAAAACGAGCAGTTCTTC

abundance: .
j_gene: TRBJ2-7
d_gene: TRBD1
v_gene: TRBV7-9
CDR3aa: CASSLPGQKNEQYF
CDR3nt: TGTGCCAGCAGCTTACCGGGACAGAAAAACGAGCAGTACTTC